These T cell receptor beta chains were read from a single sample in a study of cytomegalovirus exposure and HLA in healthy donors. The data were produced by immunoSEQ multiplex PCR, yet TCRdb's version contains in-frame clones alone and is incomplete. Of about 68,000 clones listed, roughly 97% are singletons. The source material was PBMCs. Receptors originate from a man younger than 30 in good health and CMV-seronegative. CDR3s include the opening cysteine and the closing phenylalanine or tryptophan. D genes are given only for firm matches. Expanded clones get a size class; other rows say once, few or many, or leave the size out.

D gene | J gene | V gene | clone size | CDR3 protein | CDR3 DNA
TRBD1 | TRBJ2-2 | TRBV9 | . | CASSARQGINTGELFF | TGTGCCAGCAGCGCCCGACAGGGAATAAACACCGGGGAGCTGTTTTTT
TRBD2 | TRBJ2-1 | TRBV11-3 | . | CASSPTSGSVQNEQFF | TGTGCCAGCAGCCCGACTAGCGGGAGTGTACAGAATGAGCAGTTCTTC
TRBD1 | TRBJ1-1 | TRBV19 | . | CASSIGQGNTEAFF | TGTGCCAGTAGTATAGGACAGGGGAACACTGAAGCTTTCTTT
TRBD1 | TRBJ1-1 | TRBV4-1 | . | CASRGTGMNTEAFF | TGCGCCAGCAGGGGGACAGGGATGAACACTGAAGCTTTCTTT
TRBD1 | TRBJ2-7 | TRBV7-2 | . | CASSPYSDRGSYEQYF | TGTGCCAGCAGCCCCTACTCCGACAGGGGGTCCTACGAGCAGTACTTC
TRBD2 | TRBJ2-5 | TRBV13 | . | CASSLAATLTSGRARETQYF | TGTGCCAGCAGCTTAGCCGCTACACTGACTAGCGGGAGGGCCAGAGAGACCCAGTACTTC
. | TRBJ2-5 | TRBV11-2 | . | CASSSGLSETQYF | TGTGCCAGCAGCTCCGGACTATCAGAGACCCAGTACTTC
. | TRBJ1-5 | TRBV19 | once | CASSRQTSNQPQHF | TGTGCCAGTAGTCGACAGACTAGCAATCAGCCCCAGCATTTT
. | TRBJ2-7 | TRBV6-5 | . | CASSSTSSYEQYF | TGTGCCAGCAGTTCAACATCCTCCTACGAGCAGTACTTC
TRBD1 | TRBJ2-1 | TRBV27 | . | CASSLRGHNEQFF | TGTGCCAGCAGTTTGAGGGGGCACAATGAGCAGTTCTTC
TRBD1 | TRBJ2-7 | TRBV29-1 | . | CSVPGQGIYEQYF | TGCAGCGTCCCGGGACAGGGAATTTACGAGCAGTACTTC
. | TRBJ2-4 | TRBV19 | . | CASSSRNIQYF | TGTGCCAGTTCTAGCAGAAACATTCAGTACTTC
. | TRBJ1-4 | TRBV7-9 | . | CASSFAEATNEKLFF | TGTGCCAGCAGCTTCGCAGAAGCAACTAATGAAAAACTGTTTTTT
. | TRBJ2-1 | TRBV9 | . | CASSVGAGIGNEQFF | TGTGCCAGCAGCGTGGGAGCGGGCATCGGCAATGAGCAGTTCTTC
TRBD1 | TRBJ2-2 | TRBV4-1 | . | CASSRGTVTTGELFF | TGCGCCAGCAGCCGTGGGACAGTTACCACCGGGGAGCTGTTTTTT
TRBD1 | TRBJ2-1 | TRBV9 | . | CASSPRGTAIDNEQFF | TGTGCCAGCAGCCCTAGAGGGACAGCTATAGACAATGAGCAGTTCTTC
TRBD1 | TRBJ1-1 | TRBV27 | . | CASISLGRDRGGPEAFF | TGTGCCAGCATTTCGTTAGGCAGGGACAGGGGAGGCCCTGAAGCTTTCTTT
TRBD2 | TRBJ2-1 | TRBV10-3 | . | CAISESSGSSYNEQFF | TGTGCCATCAGTGAGTCCAGCGGGAGCTCCTACAATGAGCAGTTCTTC
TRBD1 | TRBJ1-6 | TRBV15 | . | CATSRQGGNSPLHF | TGTGCCACCAGCCGACAGGGGGGTAATTCACCCCTCCACTTT
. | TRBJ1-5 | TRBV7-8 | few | CASSLALRGDQPQHF | TGTGCCAGCAGCTTAGCTCTAAGGGGCGATCAGCCCCAGCATTTT